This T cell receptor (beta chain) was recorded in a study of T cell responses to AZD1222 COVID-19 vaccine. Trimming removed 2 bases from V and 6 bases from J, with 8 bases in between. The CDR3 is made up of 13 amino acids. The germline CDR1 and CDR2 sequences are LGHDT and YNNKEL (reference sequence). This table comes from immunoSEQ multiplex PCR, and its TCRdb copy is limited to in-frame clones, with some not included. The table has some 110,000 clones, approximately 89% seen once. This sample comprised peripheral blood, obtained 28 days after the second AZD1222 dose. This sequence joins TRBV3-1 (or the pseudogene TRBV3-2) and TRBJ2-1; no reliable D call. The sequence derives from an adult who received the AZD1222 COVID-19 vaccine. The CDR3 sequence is CASSQILLNEQFF. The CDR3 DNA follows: TGTGCCAGCAGCCAAATACTGCTCAATGAGCAGTTCTTC.